This TCR beta chain stems from a study of control samples from healthy donors and cancer patients. Trimming stripped 1 base from V and 4 bases from J, with 11 bases between. There are 15 residues in the CDR3. The germline gives CDR1 SGHAT, CDR2 FQNNGV. This table comes from immunoSEQ multiplex PCR, and its TCRdb copy is limited to in-frame clones, with some not included. Of some 49,000 clones listed, around 86% are singletons. This clonotype originated in a woman aged 45 to 65 with lung cancer. The specimen sequenced was PBMCs. V gene TRBV11-2 combines with J gene TRBJ1-3, with unresolved D. DNA for the CDR3: TGTGCCAGCAGCTTAGGCGGGTATTACGGAAACACCATATATTTT. Amino acid sequence: CASSLGGYYGNTIYF.